What follows is one T cell receptor beta chain and its context. Clones were sequenced by immunoSEQ multiplex PCR, and TCRdb holds only the in-frame ones, with some missing. The sample lists 270,000 or so clones, around 86% seen once, with 3% in the top ten. This specimen comes from a study of blood T cell repertoires in COVID-19. Study information: Acute and convalescent COVID-19 specimens originated in the United States, Italy and Spain. T cells, B-cell-depleted T cells, or PBMCs provided the cDNA or gDNA that served as material.

The CDR3 extends over 12 amino acids. V was pared by 6 bases and J by 7 bases, with 10 bases between. Per the germline V gene, CDR1 is LGHDT and CDR2 is YNNKEL (reference sequence). The sequenced sample consisted of peripheral blood. This receptor was identified in a woman in her 30s with active or convalescent COVID-19. The J gene is TRBJ2-1, the V gene TRBV3-1 (or the pseudogene TRBV3-2); D perhaps matches TRBD2 (5 bases). The CDR3 region has the DNA TGTGCCAGCAGACTAGGGTGGAATGAGCAGTTCTTC. Its translation: CASRLGWNEQFF.